The 6 T cell receptor beta chains below all came from one sample that was sequenced in a study of cytomegalovirus exposure and HLA in healthy donors. Amplification used 60 Vbeta primers and 13 Jbeta primers. Repertoires were generated with immunoSEQ multiplex PCR, while TCRdb's copy carries only in-frame clones and drops some. The sample carries some 250,000 clones, 82% recorded once. Sequencing was done on a sample of PBMCs. The receptors here all came from a woman between 40 and 55 years old in good health and CMV-seropositive.

This chain joins TRBV7-8 and TRBJ1-4; D remains ambiguous. Trimming took off 2 bases at V and 10 bases at J, with 17 bases between the two ends. Germline assignment: CDR1 SGHVS and CDR2 FQNEAQ. The CDR3 consists of 15 residues. CDR3 sequence (DNA): TGTGCCAGCAGCTTACGGCGCGTTGAGGGCGTAAAACTGTTTTTT. Amino acid sequence: CASSLRRVEGVKLFF. The full variable domain, rest sourced from reference TRBV7-8 and TRBJ1-4, is GAGVSQSPRYKVAKRGQDVALRCDPISGHVSLFWYQQALGQGPEFLTYFQNEAQLDKSGLPSDRFFAERPEGSVSTLKIQRTQQEDSAVYLCASSLRRVEGVKLFFGSGTQLSVL.

The chain uses TRBV30 and TRBJ2-1, with 10 bases lining up with TRBD2. Unmatched junction bases numbered 5, after V lost 7 bases and J lost 5 bases. CDR1 is GTSNPN and CDR2 is SVGIG in the germline V gene (reference sequence). There are 13 residues in the CDR3. This CDR3 reads CASLLAGNNEQFF. Written as DNA, the CDR3 is TGTGCCTCTTTACTAGCGGGAAACAATGAGCAGTTCTTC.

The chain combines TRBV5-4 with TRBJ2-5; 8 positions agree with TRBD1. CDR1 and CDR2 (germline): SGHNT, YYREEE (reference sequence). V trimming: 4 bases; J trimming: 5 bases; junction bases outside the gene matches: 16. CDR3 length: 17 residues. This chain's CDR3 is CASSHGIRGPGVETQYF. In nucleotides, the CDR3 is TGTGCCAGCAGCCACGGTATCAGGGGGCCAGGGGTGGAGACCCAGTACTTC.

The chain has TRBV19 and TRBJ2-3; 8 bases align to TRBD1. The V gene end was trimmed by 9 bases and the J gene end by 0 bases; junction bases not matched to a gene: 11. Germline V lookup: CDR1 LNHDA, CDR2 SQIVND (reference sequence). This CDR3 is built from 16 residues. As DNA, the CDR3 is TGTGCCAGCGCCGATGACAGGGGCCCTAGCACAGATACGCAGTATTTT. Translated, it gives CASADDRGPSTDTQYF.

V is TRBV9 and J is TRBJ2-6, with 9 bases matching TRBD1. Trimming at V came to 2 bases and at J to 1 base, leaving 4 bases not matched to a gene. The germline V gene has CDR1 SGDLS and CDR2 YYNGEE. CDR3 length: 17 residues. CDR3 residues: CASSVGQGKSGANVLTF. CDR3 DNA: TGTGCCAGCAGCGTCGGACAGGGGAAATCTGGGGCCAACGTCCTGACTTTC.

The chain joins TRBV29-1 to TRBJ1-4; D call uncertain. Germline V gene sequence: CDR1 SQVTM, CDR2 ANQGSEA. The CDR3 has 13 amino acids. V dropped 5 bases and J dropped 7 bases, with 14 bases sitting between them. CDR3 residues: CSVPLPGSEKLFF. In DNA form, the CDR3 reads TGCAGCGTTCCTCTCCCCGGGAGTGAAAAACTGTTTTTT.